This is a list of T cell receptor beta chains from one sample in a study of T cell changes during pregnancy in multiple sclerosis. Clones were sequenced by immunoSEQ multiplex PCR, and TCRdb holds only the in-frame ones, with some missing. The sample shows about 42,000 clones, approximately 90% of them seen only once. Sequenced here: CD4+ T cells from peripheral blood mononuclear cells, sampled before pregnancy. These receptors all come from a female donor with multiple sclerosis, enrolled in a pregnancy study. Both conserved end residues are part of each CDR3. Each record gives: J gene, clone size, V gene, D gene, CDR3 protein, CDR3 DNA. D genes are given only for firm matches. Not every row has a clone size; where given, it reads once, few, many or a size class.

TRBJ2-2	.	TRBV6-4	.	CASSRDTHTGELFF	TGTGCCAGCTCCAGGGACACCCACACCGGGGAGCTGTTTTTT
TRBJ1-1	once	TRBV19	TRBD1	CASSMGQSVSEAFF	TGTGCCAGTAGTATGGGACAGTCGGTATCGGAAGCTTTCTTT
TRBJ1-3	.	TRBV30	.	CAWSPPTGGGSGNTIYF	TGTGCCTGGAGTCCCCCAACGGGGGGGGGATCTGGAAACACCATATATTTT
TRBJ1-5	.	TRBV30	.	CAWSVRQFNQPQHF	TGTGCCTGGAGTGTACGACAGTTCAATCAGCCCCAGCATTTT
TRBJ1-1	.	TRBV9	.	CASSVGPGMGNTEAFF	TGTGCCAGCAGCGTAGGACCAGGGATGGGGAACACTGAAGCTTTCTTT
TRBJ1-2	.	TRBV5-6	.	CASSLNQGFDNYGYTF	TGTGCCAGCAGCTTAAACCAGGGATTCGATAACTATGGCTACACCTTC
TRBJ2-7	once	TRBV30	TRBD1	CAWSVLGGQYEQYF	TGTGCCTGGAGTGTACTAGGGGGCCAATACGAGCAGTACTTC
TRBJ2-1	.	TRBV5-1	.	CASRVGAGWANEQFF	TGCGCCAGCAGAGTAGGGGCAGGGTGGGCCAATGAGCAGTTCTTC
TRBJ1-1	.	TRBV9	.	CASSVGVRAEAFF	TGTGCCAGCAGCGTTGGAGTCAGGGCTGAAGCTTTCTTT
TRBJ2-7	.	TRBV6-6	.	CASSYAGTNSYEQYF	TGTGCCAGCAGTTACGCCGGGACAAACTCCTACGAGCAGTACTTC
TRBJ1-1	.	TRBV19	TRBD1	CASRGTRDTEAFF	TGTGCCAGCAGGGGGACCAGAGACACTGAAGCTTTCTTT
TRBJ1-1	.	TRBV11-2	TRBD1	CASSENRGLKAFF	TGTGCCAGCAGCGAGAACAGGGGCCTAAAAGCTTTCTTT